What follows are 14 T cell receptor beta chains derived from one specimen sequenced in a study of CD8+ T cells in alopecia areata. After isolation, RNA underwent reverse transcription to generate cDNA as the sequencing template. The protocol was immunoSEQ multiplex PCR, while the TCRdb copy is restricted to in-frame clones and leaves out a portion. Found here are 90,000 to 130,000 clones, no singletons; the ten largest cover around a fifth. The material sequenced was lesional skin. The receptors derive from a C3H/HeJ mouse with alopecia areata. MHC haplotype: H2-k.

A note on this clone: Gene names are mouse gene names. Coverage ceases 4 residues before the CDR3 finishes, and the germline J gene fills in the end. V and J are TRBV13-1 and TRBJ2-5; 8 bases map to TRBD1. The J segment lost 3 bases and the V segment lost 6 bases, leaving 3 bases of the junction unmatched. The CDR3 totals 13 residues. Germline loops: CDR1 NSHNY, CDR2 SYGAGN. The CDR3 protein is CASTDREQDTQYF. Incomplete CDR3 DNA: TGTGCCAGCACGGACAGGGAGCAAGAC.

This clone has only a few counts. Germline and genes: mouse. The observed sequence ends 4 residues before the CDR3 terminus, with the missing tail filled in from the germline J gene. This rearrangement joins TRBV19 to TRBJ1-4, with D tentatively TRBD1 (6 bases). V was trimmed by 5 bases and J by 3 bases, leaving 11 bases between them. Germline CDR1 FNHDT, CDR2 SITEND (reference sequence). The CDR3 contains 14 residues. The CDR3 DNA, read in part, is TGTGCCAGCAGGCTCCGGGACACCAACGAA. Amino acids: CASRLRDTNE. The CDR3 reads in full as CASRLRDTNERLFF.

This clone was found many times. Gene and germline names: mouse. The read ends 4 residues shy of where the CDR3 ends; the end is completed using the germline J gene. The chain links TRBV13-3 to TRBJ1-2; 9 nucleotides line up with TRBD1. The V gene end was trimmed by 2 bases and the J gene end by 2 bases; junction bases not matched to a gene: 7. CDR3 length equals 16 residues. From germline, CDR1 is NNHDY and CDR2 SYVADS. CDR3 DNA, as far as it was read: TGTGCCAGCAGTGAGGGGACAGGGAAGGGGAACTCC. Translation gives CASSEGTGKGNS. The full CDR3 sequence reads CASSEGTGKGNSDYTF.

This clone appeared a few times. Here the gene names and germline are mouse. The read ends 4 residues shy of where the CDR3 ends; the end is completed using the germline J gene. The chain is built from TRBV1 and TRBJ2-5; the D gene is possibly TRBD2 (6 bases). Germline V gene data show CDR1 as NSQYPW and CDR2 as LRSPGD (reference sequence). The CDR3 is 15 residues long. V lost 4 bases to trimming and J lost 0 bases, with 11 bases between them. CDR3 amino acids: CTCSVGLLNQDTQYF. The DNA read from the CDR3 is TGCACCTGCAGTGTGGGACTCCTTAACCAAGAC.

Regarding this clone: Each gene name is a mouse one. From the germline J gene comes the end of the CDR3, since the read stops 4 residues before it. V and J are TRBV16 and TRBJ2-3, with a weak D call TRBD1 (5 bases). Trimming pared 2 bases from V and 3 bases from J, leaving 9 bases between. There are 14 residues in the CDR3. Germline CDR1 and CDR2: SGHSA and FRNQAP. CDR3 DNA, as far as it was read: TGTGCAAGCAGCTTACAGGGAGGGGCAGAA. It codes for CASSLQGGAE. The entire CDR3 protein reads CASSLQGGAETLYF.

Points on this clone: Genes and germline are mouse. Partial CDR3 DNA: TGTGCTAGCAGTAGCTGGGGGGGCTATGCAGAA. Translated, it gives CASSSWGGYAE. The whole CDR3 is CASSSWGGYAETLYF. The gene calls are TRBV17 and TRBJ2-3, with TRBD2 matching over 10 bases. The read gets to within 4 residues of the CDR3 end, and the germline J gene fills in the rest. V dropped 3 bases and J dropped 2; count of bases not matched to a gene: 2. This CDR3 region has 15 residues. Germline assignment: CDR1 MNHDT and CDR2 YYDKIL.

This clone was seen more than once but under ten times. The listed genes are named as in mouse. The read terminates 4 residues before the CDR3 end, so the remaining end is supplied by the germline J gene. V is TRBV1 and J is TRBJ1-1; D is unclear. The germline V and J ends were trimmed by 0 bases and 3 bases, with 11 bases remaining between them. CDR1 NSQYPW and CDR2 LRSPGD come from the germline V gene (reference sequence). This CDR3 spans 15 amino acids. The DNA read from the CDR3 is TGCACCTGCAGTGCAGATTGGGGATGGGACACA. It encodes CTCSADWGWDT. The whole CDR3 reads CTCSADWGWDTEVFF.

This clone showed up just a few times. All gene names here are mouse names. The read ends 4 residues before the CDR3 terminus; that terminus is restored from the germline J gene. The genes are TRBV1 and TRBJ2-1, with TRBD2 as a possible D gene (6 bases). The CDR3 has 15 amino acids. The V end was cut by 5 bases, the J end by 3 bases, with 14 bases between. Germline V gives CDR1 NSQYPW, CDR2 LRSPGD (reference sequence). The covered CDR3 bases are TGCACCTGCAGTCCCTCGACTGGCCCCTATGCT. Translated: CTCSPSTGPYA. The complete CDR3 protein is CTCSPSTGPYAEQFF.

This clone was seen ten or more times. The germline and genes are mouse ones. The read ends 4 residues shy of where the CDR3 ends; the end is completed using the germline J gene. This chain connects TRBV13-3 to TRBJ1-2; 11 bases line up with TRBD1. Germline V CDR1 and CDR2: NNHDY, SYVADS. V trimming: 2 bases; J trimming: 4 bases; junction bases outside the gene matches: 4. The CDR3 is 15 residues long. The CDR3: CASSEGQGAGSDYTF. CDR3 DNA, as far as it was read: TGTGCCAGCAGTGAAGGACAGGGGGCGGGCTCC.

This clone was seen more than once but under ten times. Gene names and germline refer to mouse. The DNA ends 4 residues before the CDR3 does, and the rest of the CDR3 is filled in from the germline J gene. The chain carries TRBV17 and TRBJ2-1, with D perhaps matching TRBD2 (5 bases). The V gene lost 3 bases and the J gene lost 6 bases, with 6 bases spanning the gap. This CDR3 spans 12 amino acids. Germline CDR1 is MNHDT and CDR2 is YYDKIL. The CDR3 is CASSRTAAEQFF. Partial CDR3 DNA: TGTGCTAGCAGTAGGACTGCTGCT.

Concerning this clone itself: The germline and genes are mouse ones. The read terminates 4 residues before the CDR3 end, so the remaining end is supplied by the germline J gene. The rearrangement joins TRBV13-2 to TRBJ2-3, with 11 bases that match TRBD2. The CDR3 is made up of 16 amino acids. Trimming took 3 bases from V and 0 from J; bases not matched to a gene: 3. CDR1 is NNHNN and CDR2 is SYGAGS in the germline V gene (reference sequence). The sequenced CDR3 bases are TGTGCCAGCGGTGGTCGGACTGGGGGGAGTGCAGAA. Its translation: CASGGRTGGSAE. The complete CDR3 reads CASGGRTGGSAETLYF.

Concerning this clone: The genes are named according to mouse. The CDR3 is cut off 4 residues early in the read; its end comes from the germline J gene. The sample contains more than one DNA sequence encoding this CDR3. V gene TRBV19 combines with J gene TRBJ2-2; D possibly corresponds to TRBD2 (6 bases). V lost 4 bases and J lost 0, with 10 bases in between. The CDR3 is 15 amino acids. Germline loops: CDR1 FNHDT, CDR2 SITEND (reference sequence). The DNA read from the CDR3 is TGTGCCAGCAGTCCTCGGGGGGCAAACACCGGG. The encoded protein is CASSPRGANTG. The complete CDR3 sequence is CASSPRGANTGQLYF.

Concerning this clone itself: Genes here carry mouse names. With the read ending 4 residues before the CDR3 end, the germline J gene is used to fill in that end. The chain carries TRBV13-2 and TRBJ2-1; 13 nucleotides line up with TRBD2. Trimming cost V 4 bases and J 1 base; bases outside gene matches: 17. Germline V gene sequence: CDR1 NNHNN, CDR2 SYGAGS (reference sequence). The CDR3 spans 21 residues. This CDR3 is CASGLPGLGGERSPNYAEQFF. The CDR3 DNA, read in part, is TGTGCCAGCGGTCTACCGGGACTGGGGGGGGAAAGATCCCCAAACTATGCT.

A word on this clone: Mouse gene names apply. The read ends 4 residues shy of where the CDR3 ends; the end is completed using the germline J gene. The chain couples TRBV19 to TRBJ2-2, with 10 bases identical to TRBD1. Germline lookup yields CDR1 FNHDT and CDR2 SITEND (reference sequence). The CDR3 has 18 amino acids. J lost 0 bases, V lost 2 bases, and 7 bases had no gene match. This CDR3 is CASSMGDRGSANTGQLYF. The sequenced CDR3 bases are TGTGCCAGCAGTATGGGGGACAGGGGATCTGCAAACACCGGG.